Listed below are T cell receptor beta chains from one sample, sequenced in a study of CD8+ T cells in alopecia areata. Measured with immunoSEQ multiplex PCR; TCRdb has only the in-frame clones, and not every one. The sample has 180,000 or so clones; around 63% are singletons. This specimen was CD4+ T cells sorted from blood, taken at week 0. Receptor source: a human donor with alopecia areata. Both conserved end residues are part of each CDR3. The D gene is left open where the match is weak. The size field is filled for only some rows; it gives once, few, many or a size class.

CDR3 length | clone size | J gene | V gene | D gene | CDR3 protein | CDR3 DNA
12 | once | TRBJ2-2 | TRBV29-1 | - | CSSRENTGELFF | TGCAGCTCCAGGGAGAACACCGGGGAGCTGTTTTTT
14 | - | TRBJ2-3 | TRBV9 | - | CASSPNPLGDTQYF | TGTGCCAGCAGCCCAAATCCACTGGGGGACACGCAGTATTTT
18 | once | TRBJ2-5 | TRBV25-1 | - | CASSESWGSGGTPETQYF | TGTGCCAGCAGTGAATCCTGGGGGTCGGGGGGCACTCCAGAGACCCAGTACTTC
12 | few | TRBJ2-5 | TRBV29-1 | - | CSTDGDGETQYF | TGCAGCACGGACGGGGACGGTGAGACCCAGTACTTC
12 | - | TRBJ1-1 | TRBV29-1 | - | CSVEVAYMRAFF | TGCAGCGTTGAAGTTGCGTATATGAGAGCTTTCTTT
14 | - | TRBJ2-7 | TRBV11-2 | TRBD1 | CASSRDRAIGEQYF | TGTGCCAGCAGCAGGGACAGGGCAATAGGCGAGCAGTACTTC
14 | - | TRBJ2-5 | TRBV11-2 | - | CASSLVRGWETQYF | TGTGCCAGCAGCTTAGTTCGCGGGTGGGAGACCCAGTACTTC
15 | once | TRBJ1-5 | TRBV29-1 | TRBD1 | CSVADRLGTNQPQHF | TGCAGCGTTGCGGACAGGTTAGGAACTAATCAGCCCCAGCATTTT
14 | - | TRBJ1-5 | TRBV7-2 | - | CASSLEYSNQPQHF | TGTGCCAGCAGCTTAGAGTATAGCAATCAGCCCCAGCATTTT
13 | - | TRBJ1-6 | TRBV10-3 | - | CAIRPDGTSPLHF | TGTGCCATCAGGCCGGACGGAACTTCACCCCTCCACTTT
13 | few | TRBJ1-1 | TRBV30 | - | CAWRIDMDTEAFF | TGTGCCTGGAGAATAGATATGGACACTGAAGCTTTCTTT
13 | - | TRBJ1-1 | TRBV6-5 | - | CASSSGANTEAFF | TGTGCCAGCAGTTCAGGTGCGAACACTGAAGCTTTCTTT
13 | few | TRBJ2-7 | TRBV4-3 | - | CASSQGPMNEQYF | TGCGCCAGCAGCCAAGGCCCTATGAATGAGCAGTACTTC
14 | - | TRBJ2-5 | TRBV10-3 | - | CAISEPQAGETQYF | TGTGCCATCAGTGAACCCCAGGCTGGGGAGACCCAGTACTTC
16 | - | TRBJ2-3 | TRBV28 | TRBD2 | CASSLSNGLATDTQYF | TGTGCCAGCAGTTTATCTAACGGACTAGCCACAGATACGCAGTATTTT
10 | - | TRBJ1-2 | TRBV27 | - | CASLRGRYTF | TGTGCCAGTCTTCGGGGTCGCTACACCTTC
15 | - | TRBJ2-3 | TRBV7-2 | TRBD2 | CASSQTSGPTDTQYF | TGTGCCAGCAGCCAGACTAGCGGACCCACAGATACGCAGTATTTT
12 | - | TRBJ1-2 | TRBV29-1 | TRBD1 | CSVVDRGYGYTF | TGCAGCGTTGTAGACAGGGGCTATGGCTACACCTTC
11 | - | TRBJ1-1 | TRBV12-5 | - | CASGPGGSAFF | TGTGCTAGTGGCCCAGGAGGATCTGCTTTCTTT
14 | - | TRBJ1-1 | TRBV15 | - | CATSIPTGTAEAFF | TGTGCCACCAGCATACCGACTGGGACGGCTGAAGCTTTCTTT
15 | few | TRBJ2-5 | TRBV7-2 | - | CASSSRDGRQETQYF | TGTGCCAGCAGCTCCCGGGACGGCCGCCAAGAGACCCAGTACTTC
13 | - | TRBJ2-4 | TRBV25-1 | TRBD1 | CASSRGSGNIQYF | TGTGCCAGCAGCAGGGGGTCTGGGAACATTCAGTACTTC
12 | - | TRBJ2-1 | TRBV29-1 | - | CSVLGRGDEQFF | TGCAGCGTTCTGGGGAGGGGGGATGAGCAGTTCTTC
13 | - | TRBJ1-2 | TRBV25-1 | - | CASSRGQSYGYTF | TGTGCCAGCAGCCGAGGACAGTCCTATGGCTACACCTTC
13 | few | TRBJ2-1 | TRBV11-3 | TRBD2 | CASSPTVGGEQFF | TGTGCCAGCAGCCCAACCGTGGGAGGGGAGCAGTTCTTC
11 | - | TRBJ1-1 | TRBV11-1 | - | CASSLDHEAFF | TGTGCCAGCAGCTTAGACCATGAAGCTTTCTTT
15 | - | TRBJ2-1 | TRBV4-3 | TRBD1 | CASSQGQGRYNEQFF | TGCGCCAGCAGCCAAGGACAGGGACGCTACAATGAGCAGTTCTTC
13 | few | TRBJ1-1 | TRBV4-3 | TRBD1 | CASSQAGGGGAFF | TGCGCCAGCAGCCAAGCAGGGGGCGGAGGAGCTTTCTTT
15 | - | TRBJ2-1 | TRBV29-1 | - | CSVEDVAGAYNEQFF | TGCAGCGTTGAAGACGTAGCCGGGGCATACAATGAGCAGTTCTTC
14 | - | TRBJ1-4 | TRBV29-1 | - | CSVVGTGPSQKLFF | TGCAGCGTTGTGGGTACCGGGCCAAGTCAAAAACTGTTTTTT
12 | - | TRBJ2-3 | TRBV30 | - | CAWAPGSDTQYF | TGTGCCTGGGCCCCCGGTTCGGATACGCAGTATTTT
15 | - | TRBJ2-2 | TRBV29-1 | - | CSVEATGASTGELFF | TGCAGCGTTGAGGCGACAGGAGCGAGCACCGGGGAGCTGTTTTTT
14 | few | TRBJ2-7 | TRBV11-1 | - | CASSLIDSLYEQYF | TGTGCCAGCAGCTTAATAGACAGCCTATACGAGCAGTACTTC
14 | few | TRBJ1-6 | TRBV4-3 | - | CASSRVTGNSPLHF | TGCGCCAGCAGCCGAGTTACGGGGAATTCACCCCTCCACTTT
14 | - | TRBJ2-6 | TRBV7-9 | - | CASSVSSGANVLTF | TGTGCCAGCAGCGTGAGCTCTGGGGCCAACGTCCTGACTTTC
13 | - | TRBJ2-2 | TRBV29-1 | - | CSVVVLNTGELFF | TGCAGCGTTGTAGTCTTGAACACCGGGGAGCTGTTTTTT
14 | - | TRBJ2-3 | TRBV7-2 | - | CASSLVRGTDTQYF | TGTGCCAGCAGCTTAGTAAGGGGCACAGATACGCAGTATTTT
14 | - | TRBJ1-6 | TRBV30 | - | CAWSVSSYNSPLHF | TGTGCCTGGAGTGTAAGCTCCTATAATTCACCCCTCCACTTT